The 24 T cell receptor beta chains given below trace back to one sample, sequenced in a study of blood T cell repertoires in COVID-19. The data were produced by immunoSEQ multiplex PCR, yet TCRdb's version contains in-frame clones alone and is incomplete. The table has some 200,000 clones, about three quarters seen once; the top ten hold 7.2%. The sample was peripheral blood. The origin of the receptors is a woman between 70 and 85 years old with acute or convalescent COVID-19.

The gene calls are TRBV2 and TRBJ2-1, with TRBD2 as a possible D gene (6 bases). The CDR3 consists of 15 residues. V lost 6 bases and J 4 bases, leaving 16 bases between the germline ends. Germline V gene sequence: CDR1 SNHLY, CDR2 FYNNEI. Written as DNA, the CDR3 is TGTGCCAGCAGGGCCCGCGGGGTAATATACAATGAGCAGTTCTTC. This sequence encodes CASRARGVIYNEQFF.

This clone showed up just a few times. This chain uses TRBV25-1 with TRBJ1-3; D not resolved. Germline V gene lookup returns CDR1 MGHDK and CDR2 SYGVNS. This CDR3 has 15 amino acids. Trimming removed 2 bases at V and 2 bases at J, with 10 bases between. This CDR3 reads CASSEGRGTGNTIYF. CDR3 nucleotide sequence: TGTGCCAGCAGTGAAGGTAGAGGTACTGGAAACACCATATATTTT.

V usage is TRBV5-1 and J usage is TRBJ2-7; 7 bases align to TRBD2. The V gene end was trimmed by 4 bases and the J gene end by 3 bases; junction bases not matched to a gene: 7. Looked up from germline, CDR1 is SGHRS and CDR2 is YFSETQ. The CDR3 is 14 amino acids. The CDR3 nucleotides read TGCGCCAGCAGCCGGGAGGTAGCGGGCTACGAGCAGTACTTC. Amino acids: CASSREVAGYEQYF.

The J gene is TRBJ2-3, the V gene TRBV7-2, with D hard to call. The V end was cut by 3 bases, the J end by 0 bases, with 13 bases between. Germline CDR1 and CDR2: SGHTA and FQGNSA. The CDR3 loop spans 16 amino acids. The CDR3 sequence: CASSFPPGDSTDTQYF. As DNA, the CDR3 is TGTGCCAGCAGCTTCCCTCCAGGTGATAGCACAGATACGCAGTATTTT.

The V gene is TRBV4-3, the J gene TRBJ1-2; the D is unclear. CDR1 is LGHNA and CDR2 is YSLEER in the germline V gene. V was shortened by 0 bases and J by 4 bases, with 18 bases between the two germline ends. The CDR3 totals 17 residues. For the CDR3, the DNA is TGCGCCAGCAGCCAAGATCCCCAAACGAGGGAGAGCTATGGCTACACCTTC. Protein: CASSQDPQTRESYGYTF.

In this sample, this clone turned up once. The V call is TRBV5-1, the J call TRBJ1-2; 8 nucleotides match TRBD1. There are 16 residues in the CDR3. Germline CDR1 is SGHRS and CDR2 is YFSETQ. The ends lost 0 bases at V and 2 bases at J; junction bases unmatched: 6. Here the CDR3 DNA reads TGCGCCAGCAGCTTGGACGCAGGGGGCGTCAACTATGGCTACACCTTC. It codes for CASSLDAGGVNYGYTF.

V is TRBV10-1 and J is TRBJ2-7; a weak D match, TRBD1 (5 bases). V was cut by 0 bases and J by 7 bases, with 10 bases left in between. This CDR3 comprises 13 residues. Germline V gene sequence: CDR1 WNHNN, CDR2 SYGVQD (reference sequence). The CDR3 bases are TGCGCCAGCAGTGAGTCAGGGGCTGGGGAGCAGTACTTC. It encodes CASSESGAGEQYF.

This clone was seen a single time. The rearrangement links TRBV6-5 to TRBJ1-5, with 9 bases identical to TRBD1. The CDR3 spans 14 residues. J lost 2 bases, V lost 8 bases, and 4 bases had no gene match. Germline lookup yields CDR1 MNHEY and CDR2 SVGAGI. Written as DNA, the CDR3 is TGTGCCAGCTTCTGGACAGGGGGCAATCAGCCCCAGCATTTT. Translated, it gives CASFWTGGNQPQHF.

The J gene is TRBJ2-1, the V gene TRBV15, with D possibly TRBD2 on 6 matching bases. Trimming removed 1 base from V and 6 bases from J, with 10 bases in between. The CDR3 sequence is 14 residues long. Germline-derived CDR1 and CDR2 are LNHNV and YYDKDF (reference sequence). CDR3 nucleotide sequence: TGTGCCACCAGCAGAGTCGGGGGAGTCAATGAGCAGTTCTTC. Residues: CATSRVGGVNEQFF.

This chain uses TRBV12-5 with TRBJ1-5; D unclear. From germline, CDR1 is LGHNT and CDR2 FRNRAP. Trimming cost V 3 bases and J 6 bases, with 9 bases left between them. The CDR3 totals 13 residues. In DNA, the CDR3 is TGTGCTAGTGGTTTTATGGGAGGTCAGCCCCAGCATTTT. It translates to CASGFMGGQPQHF.

This clone was counted a few times. V usage is TRBV4-1 and J usage is TRBJ2-3; 7 nucleotides agree with TRBD2. Germline V lookup: CDR1 MGHRA, CDR2 YSYEKL. J lost 0 bases, V lost 5 bases, and 5 bases had no gene match. The CDR3 is made up of 15 amino acids. The CDR3 DNA reads TGCGCCAGCAGCATCAGCGGGACTAGCACAGATACGCAGTATTTT. This translates into CASSISGTSTDTQYF.

The chain is built from TRBV18 and TRBJ1-5, with TRBD1 matching 9 bases. This CDR3 contains 15 residues. V trimming: 5 bases; J trimming: 0 bases; junction bases outside the gene matches: 2. Germline loops: CDR1 KGHSH, CDR2 LQKENI. The CDR3: CASSLTGGSNQPQHF. DNA of the CDR3: TGTGCCAGCTCATTGACAGGGGGTAGCAATCAGCCCCAGCATTTT.

In its sample, this clone was seen a few times. V gene TRBV6-5 combines with J gene TRBJ1-5, with TRBD1 identical over 10 bases. The junction had 5 bases not matched to a gene; V was cut back by 9 bases and J by 3 bases. The CDR3 runs to 14 residues. Germline-derived CDR1 and CDR2 are MNHEY and SVGAGI. CDR3 region: CASQRQGANQPQHF. In DNA form, the CDR3 reads TGTGCCAGTCAAAGACAGGGGGCCAATCAGCCCCAGCATTTT.

V gene TRBV25-1 combines with J gene TRBJ1-1; D gene uncertain. V dropped 8 bases and J dropped 5 bases, with 12 bases sitting between them. Germline V gives CDR1 MGHDK, CDR2 SYGVNS. The CDR3 is 12 amino acids. CDR3 coding DNA: TGTGCCAGCGGCCCTAGTAGGACTGAAGCTTTCTTT. Its protein product is CASGPSRTEAFF.

This clone was seen just once. The V and J genes are TRBV5-1 and TRBJ2-3, with 9 bases matching TRBD2. Germline CDR1 and CDR2: SGHRS and YFSETQ. V lost 6 bases, J lost 2 bases, and 4 bases stayed unmatched. The CDR3 is 14 amino acids. Here the CDR3 reads CASKAGGNTDTQYF. CDR3 DNA sequence: TGCGCCAGCAAGGCGGGGGGGAACACAGATACGCAGTATTTT.

A single count supports this clone. The genes are TRBV3-1 (or the pseudogene TRBV3-2) and TRBJ1-1, with 10 positions matching TRBD1. J gave up 6 bases and V 4 bases, and 11 bases lay outside the gene matches. The germline V gene encodes CDR1 LGHDT and CDR2 YNNKEL (reference sequence). The CDR3 totals 16 residues. CDR3 nucleotides: TGTGCCAGCAGCCGGGGACAGGGGAATAGATTAGCTGAAGCTTTCTTT. It encodes CASSRGQGNRLAEAFF.

This chain joins TRBV3-1 (or the pseudogene TRBV3-2) and TRBJ1-1; D is perhaps TRBD1 (5 bases). From germline, CDR1 is LGHDT and CDR2 YNNKEL (reference sequence). The CDR3 is made up of 15 amino acids. V was trimmed by 7 bases and J by 1 base, leaving 16 bases between them. CDR3 DNA: TGTGCCAGCACCCTGAAGGGGTCAAGGAACACTGAAGCTTTCTTT. This gives the protein CASTLKGSRNTEAFF.

This clone was detected a few times. V is TRBV25-1 and J is TRBJ2-6; TRBD1 matches at 12 bases. Germline trimming cut 5 bases from V and 4 bases from J; bases unmatched to any gene: 6. Germline CDR1 and CDR2: MGHDK and SYGVNS. The length of the CDR3 is 17 residues. This CDR3 is CASSFGTGGAGANVLTF. CDR3 sequence (DNA): TGTGCCAGCAGTTTCGGGACAGGGGGCGCAGGGGCCAACGTCCTGACTTTC.

The chain links TRBV14 to TRBJ1-2; no definite D call. V lost 2 bases and J lost 4, with 8 bases in between. The CDR3 contains 13 residues. Germline-derived CDR1 and CDR2 are SGHDN and FVKESK. The CDR3, as DNA: TGTGCCAGCAGCCAATCTCCTCCCTATGGCTACACCTTC. Its translation is CASSQSPPYGYTF. The full variable domain, its missing parts supplied by reference TRBV14 and TRBJ1-2, is EAGVTQFPSHSVIEKGQTVTLRCDPISGHDNLYWYRRVMGKEIKFLLHFVKESKQDESGMPNNRFLAERTGGTYSTLKVQPAELEDSGVYFCASSQSPPYGYTFGSGTRLTVV.

The gene calls are TRBV19 and TRBJ2-2; 8 bases are a match to TRBD1. Germline V gene data show CDR1 as LNHDA and CDR2 as SQIVND (reference sequence). The junction had 15 bases not matched to a gene; V was cut back by 8 bases and J by 7 bases. The CDR3 totals 16 residues. The CDR3 region is CASSIRGQGKDGELFF. The CDR3 DNA sequence: TGTGCCAGTTCGATCCGAGGACAGGGAAAGGACGGGGAGCTGTTTTTT.

This clone was picked up one time. The V call is TRBV5-6, the J call TRBJ1-4; 8 bases map to TRBD1. Germline V gene data show CDR1 as SGHDT and CDR2 as YYEEEE. The CDR3 loop spans 18 amino acids. V dropped 0 bases and J dropped 4; count of bases not matched to a gene: 11. The CDR3 region has the DNA TGTGCCAGCAGCTTGGAGGGGGGTTTTGGACAGGGTAATGAAAAACTGTTTTTT. Translating gives CASSLEGGFGQGNEKLFF.

The sample holds one count of this clone. V usage is TRBV18 and J usage is TRBJ2-5; D is possibly TRBD1 (6 bases). V lost 6 bases, J lost 0 bases, and 11 bases lay in between. CDR3 length: 14 amino acids. Per germline, CDR1 KGHSH and CDR2 LQKENI. CDR3 nucleotides: TGTGCCAGCTCGGAAACAGGGTACCAAGAGACCCAGTACTTC. Translated: CASSETGYQETQYF.

This clone occurred a few times. The chain uses TRBV14 and TRBJ1-2; D gene ambiguous. Per germline, CDR1 SGHDN and CDR2 FVKESK. CDR3 length: 13 amino acids. V was trimmed by 2 bases and J by 4 bases, leaving 8 bases between them. CDR3 in amino acids: CASSQSGFYGYTF. The DNA of the CDR3 is TGTGCCAGCAGCCAATCGGGGTTCTATGGCTACACCTTC.

The chain's CDR3 is CASSQGTSRDTQYF. Written as DNA, the CDR3 is TGTGCCAGCTCACAAGGGACTAGCAGGGATACGCAGTATTTT. The chain recombines TRBV18 with TRBJ2-3; 9 nucleotides line up with TRBD2. In germline, CDR1 is KGHSH, CDR2 LQKENI. This CDR3 has 14 residues. The V and J ends lost 4 bases and 6 bases, in that order; junction bases with no gene match: 5.